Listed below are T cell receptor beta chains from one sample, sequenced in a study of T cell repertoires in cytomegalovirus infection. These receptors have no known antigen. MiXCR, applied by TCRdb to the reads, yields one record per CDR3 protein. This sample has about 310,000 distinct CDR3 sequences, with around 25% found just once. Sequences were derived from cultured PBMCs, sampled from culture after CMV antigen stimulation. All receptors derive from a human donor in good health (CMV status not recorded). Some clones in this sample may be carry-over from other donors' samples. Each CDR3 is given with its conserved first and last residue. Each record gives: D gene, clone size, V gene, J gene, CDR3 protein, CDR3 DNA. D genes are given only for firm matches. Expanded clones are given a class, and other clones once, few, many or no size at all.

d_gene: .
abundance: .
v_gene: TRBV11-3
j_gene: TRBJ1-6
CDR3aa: CASSLATYSHLHF
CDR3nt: TGTGCCAGCAGCTTAGCCACATATTCACACCTCCACTTT

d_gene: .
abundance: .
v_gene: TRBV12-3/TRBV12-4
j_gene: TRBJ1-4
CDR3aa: CASSFRQNPSLNEKLFF
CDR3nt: TGTGCCAGCAGTTTTCGGCAAAACCCTTCCCTAAATGAAAAACTGTTTTTT

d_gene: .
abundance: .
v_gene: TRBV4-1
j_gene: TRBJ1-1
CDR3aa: CASSQDGTSGGEAFF
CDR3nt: TGTGCCAGCAGCCAAGATGGGACCAGCGGGGGTGAAGCTTTCTTT

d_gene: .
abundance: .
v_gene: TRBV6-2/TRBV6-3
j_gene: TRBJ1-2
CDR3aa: CASSYALDRYYGYTF
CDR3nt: TGTGCCAGCAGTTACGCCCTGGACAGATACTATGGCTACACCTTC

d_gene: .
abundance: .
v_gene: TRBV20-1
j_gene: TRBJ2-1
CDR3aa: CSRQTEYNEQFF
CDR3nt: TGCAGTCGTCAGACAGAATACAATGAGCAGTTCTTC

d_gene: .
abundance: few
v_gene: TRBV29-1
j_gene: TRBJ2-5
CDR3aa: CSGTPPGETQYF
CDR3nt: TGCAGTGGGACTCCCCCTGGGGAGACCCAGTACTTC

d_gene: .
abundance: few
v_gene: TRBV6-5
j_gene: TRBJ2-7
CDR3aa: CASSRTMKTYEQYF
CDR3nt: TGTGCCAGCAGTCGCACGATGAAAACCTACGAGCAGTACTTC

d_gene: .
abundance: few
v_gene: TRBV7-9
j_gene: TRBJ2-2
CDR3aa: CASSQTGTGELFF
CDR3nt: TGTGCCAGCAGCCAAACGGGGACCGGGGAGCTGTTTTTT

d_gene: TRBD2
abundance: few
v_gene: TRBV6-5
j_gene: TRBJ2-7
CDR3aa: CASSEGLASYEQYF
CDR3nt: TGTGCCAGCAGTGAGGGACTAGCTTCCTACGAGCAGTACTTC

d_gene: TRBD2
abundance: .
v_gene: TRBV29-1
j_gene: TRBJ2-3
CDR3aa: CSVPGTSGSSTDTQYF
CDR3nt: TGCAGCGTGCCCGGGACTAGCGGGAGTTCCACAGATACGCAGTATTTT

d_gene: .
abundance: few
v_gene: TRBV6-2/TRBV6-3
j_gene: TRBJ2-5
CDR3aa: CASSYSELRETQYF
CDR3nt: TGTGCCAGCAGTTACTCGGAACTACGAGAGACCCAGTACTTC

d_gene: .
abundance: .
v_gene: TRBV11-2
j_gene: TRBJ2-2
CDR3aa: CASSEYTGELFF
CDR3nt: TGTGCCAGCAGCGAATACACCGGGGAGCTGTTTTTT

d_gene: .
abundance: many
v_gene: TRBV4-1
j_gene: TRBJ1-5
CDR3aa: CASSLRMASPDQPQHF
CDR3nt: TGCGCCAGCAGCCTCCGGATGGCCAGCCCAGATCAGCCCCAGCATTTT

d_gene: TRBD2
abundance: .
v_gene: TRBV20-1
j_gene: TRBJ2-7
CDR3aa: CSAGLAVSYEQYF
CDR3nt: TGCAGTGCCGGACTAGCGGTCTCCTACGAGCAGTACTTC

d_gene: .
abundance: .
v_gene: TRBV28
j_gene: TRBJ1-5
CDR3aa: CGLGGRVNQPQHF
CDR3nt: TGTGGATTGGGGGGGAGGGTCAATCAGCCCCAGCATTTT

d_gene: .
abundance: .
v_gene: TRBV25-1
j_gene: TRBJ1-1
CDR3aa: CASSPPVGTEAFF
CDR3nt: TGTGCCAGCAGTCCGCCAGTCGGCACTGAAGCTTTCTTT

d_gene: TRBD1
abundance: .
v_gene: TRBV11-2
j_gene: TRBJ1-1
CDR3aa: CASSSLQGYGEAFF
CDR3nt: TGTGCCAGCAGCTCATTACAGGGGTACGGCGAAGCTTTCTTT

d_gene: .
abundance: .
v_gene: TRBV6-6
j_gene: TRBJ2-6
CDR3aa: CASSYPSITNHPSGANVLTF
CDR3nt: TGTGCCAGCAGTTACCCGTCGATAACCAACCACCCCTCTGGGGCCAACGTCCTGACTTTC

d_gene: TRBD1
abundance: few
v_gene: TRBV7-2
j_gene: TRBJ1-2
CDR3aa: CASSPTGDYGYTF
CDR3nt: TGTGCCAGCAGCCCGACAGGGGACTATGGCTACACCTTC

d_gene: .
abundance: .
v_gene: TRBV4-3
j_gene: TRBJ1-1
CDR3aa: CASSQDRTEAFF
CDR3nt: TGCGCCAGCAGCCAAGATAGGACTGAAGCTTTCTTT

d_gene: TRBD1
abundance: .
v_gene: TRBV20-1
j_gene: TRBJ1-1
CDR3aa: CSAMGQMNTEAFF
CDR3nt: TGCAGTGCTATGGGACAGATGAACACTGAAGCTTTCTTT

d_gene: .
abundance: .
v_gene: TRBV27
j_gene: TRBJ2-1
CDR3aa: CASSLARALGWDEQFF
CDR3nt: TGTGCCAGCAGTTTAGCCCGGGCCCTCGGATGGGATGAGCAGTTCTTC

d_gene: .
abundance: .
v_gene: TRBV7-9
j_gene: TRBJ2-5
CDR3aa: CASSLAPGIQETQYF
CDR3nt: TGTGCCAGCAGCTTAGCCCCAGGGATCCAAGAGACCCAGTACTTC

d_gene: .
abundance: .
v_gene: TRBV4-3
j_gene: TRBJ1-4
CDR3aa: CASSQEGRQGTGEKLFF
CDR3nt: TGCGCCAGCAGCCAAGAGGGACGGCAGGGCACGGGTGAAAAACTGTTTTTT

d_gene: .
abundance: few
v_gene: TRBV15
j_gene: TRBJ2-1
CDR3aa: CATSRDQEARKQFF
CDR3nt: TGTGCCACCAGCAGAGATCAGGAGGCCCGGAAGCAGTTCTTC

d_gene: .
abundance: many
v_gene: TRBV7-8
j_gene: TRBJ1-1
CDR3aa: CASSLVGGAMNTEAFF
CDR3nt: TGTGCCAGCAGCTTAGTGGGGGGGGCGATGAACACTGAAGCTTTCTTT

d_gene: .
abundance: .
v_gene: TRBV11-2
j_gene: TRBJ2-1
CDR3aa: CASSQAVRIDEQFF
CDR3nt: TGTGCCAGCAGCCAAGCCGTCAGAATCGATGAGCAGTTCTTC

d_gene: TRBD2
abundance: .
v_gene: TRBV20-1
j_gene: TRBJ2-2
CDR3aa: CSAPPSGSANTGELFF
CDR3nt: TGCAGTGCGCCCCCTAGCGGAAGCGCGAACACCGGGGAGCTGTTTTTT

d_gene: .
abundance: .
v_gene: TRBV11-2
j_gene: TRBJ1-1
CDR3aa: CASSFNVGTEAFF
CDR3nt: TGTGCCAGCAGCTTTAACGTGGGCACTGAAGCTTTCTTT

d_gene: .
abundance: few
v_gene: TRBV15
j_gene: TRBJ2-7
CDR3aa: CATSRGNLYEQYF
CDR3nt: TGTGCCACCAGCAGAGGCAATCTTTACGAGCAGTACTTC

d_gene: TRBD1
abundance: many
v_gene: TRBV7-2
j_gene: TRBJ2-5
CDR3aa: CASSSGQGTETQYF
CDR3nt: TGTGCCAGCAGCTCCGGACAGGGGACAGAGACCCAGTACTTC

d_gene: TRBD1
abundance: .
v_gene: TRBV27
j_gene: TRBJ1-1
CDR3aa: CASSLSRGQGGAFF
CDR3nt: TGTGCCAGCAGTTTATCGAGGGGGCAGGGGGGGGCTTTCTTT

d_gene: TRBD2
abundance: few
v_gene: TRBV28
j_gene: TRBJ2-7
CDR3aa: CASSWGSGNEQYF
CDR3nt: TGTGCCAGCAGCTGGGGTAGCGGGAACGAGCAGTACTTC

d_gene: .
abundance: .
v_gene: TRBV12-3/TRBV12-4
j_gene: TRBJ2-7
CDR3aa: CASSFTGGHYEQYF
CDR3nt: TGTGCCAGCAGTTTTACGGGCGGGCACTACGAGCAGTACTTC

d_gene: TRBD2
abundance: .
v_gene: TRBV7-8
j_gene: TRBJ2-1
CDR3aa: CASSSLAGNNEQFF
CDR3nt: TGTGCCAGCAGCTCCTTAGCGGGGAACAATGAGCAGTTCTTC

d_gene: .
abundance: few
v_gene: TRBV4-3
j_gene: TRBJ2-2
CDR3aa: CASSQAVLVSGELFF
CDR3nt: TGCGCCAGCAGCCAAGCTGTACTAGTTTCCGGGGAGCTGTTTTTT

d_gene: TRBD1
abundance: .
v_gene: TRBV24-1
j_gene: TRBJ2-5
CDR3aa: CATSDRGQDPQETQYF
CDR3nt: TGTGCCACCAGTGACCGGGGACAGGACCCCCAAGAGACCCAGTACTTC

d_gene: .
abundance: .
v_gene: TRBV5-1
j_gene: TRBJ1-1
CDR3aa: CASSPPERGRTEAFF
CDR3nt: TGCGCCAGCAGCCCGCCCGAGAGGGGAAGGACTGAAGCTTTCTTT

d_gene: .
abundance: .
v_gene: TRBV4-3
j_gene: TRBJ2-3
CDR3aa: CASSQDVGDADTQYF
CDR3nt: TGCGCCAGCAGCCAAGATGTCGGGGATGCAGATACGCAGTATTTT

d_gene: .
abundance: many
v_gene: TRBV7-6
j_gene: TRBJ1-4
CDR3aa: CASSSRAGDNEKLFF
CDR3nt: TGTGCCAGCAGCTCGAGAGCAGGGGATAATGAAAAACTGTTTTTT

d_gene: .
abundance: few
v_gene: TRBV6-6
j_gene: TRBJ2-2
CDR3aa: CASPEKKSGGGELFF
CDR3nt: TGTGCCAGCCCGGAAAAGAAGTCAGGAGGCGGGGAGCTGTTTTTT

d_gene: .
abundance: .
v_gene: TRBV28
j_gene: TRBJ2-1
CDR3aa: CASGSQAVSYNEQFF
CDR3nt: TGTGCCAGCGGCTCCCAAGCGGTTTCCTACAATGAGCAGTTCTTC

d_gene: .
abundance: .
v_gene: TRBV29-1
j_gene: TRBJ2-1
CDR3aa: CSVRRVSVYEQFF
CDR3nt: TGCAGCGTTCGACGGGTATCGGTGTATGAGCAGTTCTTC

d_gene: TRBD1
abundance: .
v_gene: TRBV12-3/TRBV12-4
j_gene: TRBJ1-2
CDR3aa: CASRGGQVDGYTF
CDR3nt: TGTGCCAGCAGAGGGGGACAGGTGGATGGCTACACCTTC

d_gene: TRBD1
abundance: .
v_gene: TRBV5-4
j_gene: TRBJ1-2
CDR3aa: CASSSEGQNYGYTF
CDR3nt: TGTGCCAGCAGCTCGGAGGGACAGAACTATGGCTACACCTTC

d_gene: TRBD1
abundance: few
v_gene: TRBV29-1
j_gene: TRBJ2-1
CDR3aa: CSVLGTGGDEQFF
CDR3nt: TGCAGCGTTCTAGGGACAGGGGGTGATGAGCAGTTCTTC

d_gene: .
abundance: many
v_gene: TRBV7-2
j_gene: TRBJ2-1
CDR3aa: CASSLHMVASSYNEQFF
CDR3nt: TGTGCCAGCAGCTTACATATGGTGGCCAGCTCCTACAATGAGCAGTTCTTC

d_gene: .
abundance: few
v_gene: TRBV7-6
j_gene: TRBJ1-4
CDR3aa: CASSLEIPNEKLFF
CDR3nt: TGTGCCAGCAGCTTAGAGATTCCTAATGAAAAACTGTTTTTT

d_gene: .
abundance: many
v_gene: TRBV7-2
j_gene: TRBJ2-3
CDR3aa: CASSRSGAGLPNTQYF
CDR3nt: TGTGCCAGCAGCCGCTCGGGGGCGGGCCTCCCGAATACGCAGTATTTT

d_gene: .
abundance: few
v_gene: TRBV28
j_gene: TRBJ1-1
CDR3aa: CASRSNTEAFF
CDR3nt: TGTGCCAGCAGATCGAACACTGAAGCTTTCTTT

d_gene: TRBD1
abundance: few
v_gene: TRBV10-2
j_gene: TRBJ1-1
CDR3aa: CASRGQGDTEAFF
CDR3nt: TGCGCCAGCAGGGGACAGGGGGACACTGAAGCTTTCTTT

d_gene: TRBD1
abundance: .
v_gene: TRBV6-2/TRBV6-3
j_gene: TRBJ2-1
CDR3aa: CASSLGQRYNEQFF
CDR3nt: TGTGCCAGCAGTTTGGGACAGAGATACAATGAGCAGTTCTTC

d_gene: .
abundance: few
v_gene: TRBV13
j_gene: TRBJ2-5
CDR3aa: CASSSRRGLGTQYF
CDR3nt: TGTGCCAGCAGCTCAAGGAGGGGGCTGGGGACCCAGTACTTC